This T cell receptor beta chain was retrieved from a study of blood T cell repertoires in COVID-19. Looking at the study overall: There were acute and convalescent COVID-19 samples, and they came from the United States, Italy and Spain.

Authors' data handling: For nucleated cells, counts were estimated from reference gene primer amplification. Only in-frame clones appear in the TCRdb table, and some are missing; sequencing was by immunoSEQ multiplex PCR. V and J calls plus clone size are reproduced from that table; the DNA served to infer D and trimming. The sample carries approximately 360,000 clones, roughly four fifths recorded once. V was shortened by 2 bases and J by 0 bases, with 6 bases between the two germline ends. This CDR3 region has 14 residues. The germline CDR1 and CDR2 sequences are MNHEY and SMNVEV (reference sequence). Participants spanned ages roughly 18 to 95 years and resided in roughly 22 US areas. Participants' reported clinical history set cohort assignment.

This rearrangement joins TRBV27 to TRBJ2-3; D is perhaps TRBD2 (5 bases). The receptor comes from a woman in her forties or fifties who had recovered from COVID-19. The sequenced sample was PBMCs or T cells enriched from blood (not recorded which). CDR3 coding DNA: TGTGCCAGCAGTTTAGGACTTAGCACAGATACGCAGTATTTT. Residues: CASSLGLSTDTQYF.